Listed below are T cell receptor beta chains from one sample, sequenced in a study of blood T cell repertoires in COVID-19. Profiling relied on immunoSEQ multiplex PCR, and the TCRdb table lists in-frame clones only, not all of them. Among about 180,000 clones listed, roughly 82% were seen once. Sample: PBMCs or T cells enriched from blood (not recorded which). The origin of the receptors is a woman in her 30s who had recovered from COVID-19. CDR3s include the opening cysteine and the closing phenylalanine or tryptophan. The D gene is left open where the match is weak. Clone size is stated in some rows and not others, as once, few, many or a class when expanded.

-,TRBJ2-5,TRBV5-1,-,TGCGCCAGCAGCTTCCGGGACAACCAAGAGACCCAGTACTTC,CASSFRDNQETQYF
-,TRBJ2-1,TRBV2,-,TGTGCCAGCAGTGAAGCGCTTGGGGAGGAGTATACGGGAGAGGTCTACAATGAGCAGTTCTTC,CASSEALGEEYTGEVYNEQFF
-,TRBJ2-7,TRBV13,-,TGTGCCAGCAGCTTAGGCCGAGCGGTAGGCTACGAGCAGTACTTC,CASSLGRAVGYEQYF
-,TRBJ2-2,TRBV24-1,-,TGTGCCACCAGTGCCCACCGGGACTCAGTGACCGGGGAGCTGTTTTTT,CATSAHRDSVTGELFF
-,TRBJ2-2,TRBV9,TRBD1,TGTGCCAGCAGCCCGACCTTACAGGGGGCGACCGGGGAGCTGTTTTTT,CASSPTLQGATGELFF
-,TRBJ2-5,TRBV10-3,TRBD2,TGTGCCATCAGCGCAATAAAAGGGACTAGCGGGACCCAAGAGACCCAGTACTTC,CAISAIKGTSGTQETQYF
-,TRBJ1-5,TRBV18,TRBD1,TGTGCCAGCTCACCACCGAAGACCGGGACAGGGACTCAGCCCCAGCATTTT,CASSPPKTGTGTQPQHF
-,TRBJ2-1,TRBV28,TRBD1,TGTGCCAGCAGGCTTCCCGGACAGGGGGGGTACAATGAGCAGTTCTTC,CASRLPGQGGYNEQFF
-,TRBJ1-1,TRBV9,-,TGTGCCAGCAGCGCGGGAGGCGGTGAAGCTTTCTTT,CASSAGGGEAFF
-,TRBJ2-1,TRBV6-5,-,TGTGCCAGCAGTTTTACAGGGTACAATGAGCAGTTCTTC,CASSFTGYNEQFF
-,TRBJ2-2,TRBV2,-,TGTGCCAGCAGCGTGACGGGTTCGGGCACCGGGGAGCTGTTTTTT,CASSVTGSGTGELFF
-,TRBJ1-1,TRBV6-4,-,TGTGCCAGCAGTGACTCGGGGGGAAGAGCTTTCTTT,CASSDSGGRAFF
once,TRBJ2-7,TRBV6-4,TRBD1,TGTGCCAGTATGGGACAGGGCGACGACGAGGGGGGCCCCAACGAGCAGTACTTC,CASMGQGDDEGGPNEQYF
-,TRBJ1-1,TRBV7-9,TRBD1,TGTGCCAGCAGCAATGGGGACAGGAACACTGAAGCTTTCTTT,CASSNGDRNTEAFF
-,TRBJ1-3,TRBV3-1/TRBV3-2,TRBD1,TGTGCCAGCAGCCCCGACAGGGCCCTCTCTGGAAACACCATATATTTT,CASSPDRALSGNTIYF
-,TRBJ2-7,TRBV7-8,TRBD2,TGTGCCAGCAGCTGGGTGGAACTAGCGGGGTCCGTCGAGCAGTACTTC,CASSWVELAGSVEQYF